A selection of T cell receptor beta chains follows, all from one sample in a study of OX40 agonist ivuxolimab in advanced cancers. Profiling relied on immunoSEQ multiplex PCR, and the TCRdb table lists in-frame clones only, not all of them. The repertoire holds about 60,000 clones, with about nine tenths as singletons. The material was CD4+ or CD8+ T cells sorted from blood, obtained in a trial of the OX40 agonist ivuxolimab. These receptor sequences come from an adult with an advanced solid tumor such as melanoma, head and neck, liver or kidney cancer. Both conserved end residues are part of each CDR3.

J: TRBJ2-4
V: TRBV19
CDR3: CASSIDGGDENIQYF

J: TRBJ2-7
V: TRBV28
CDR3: CTSSRGLYEQYF

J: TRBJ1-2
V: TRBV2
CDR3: CASTRGRTANYGYTF

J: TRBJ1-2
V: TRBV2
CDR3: CACQGGWKENYGYTF

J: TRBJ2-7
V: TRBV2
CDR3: CASMTSVTYEQYF

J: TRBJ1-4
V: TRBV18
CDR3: CASSPGQVNEKLFF

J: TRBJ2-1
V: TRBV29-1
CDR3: CSVRTAYNEQFF

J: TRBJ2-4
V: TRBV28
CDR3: CASSHQRLAGREQYF

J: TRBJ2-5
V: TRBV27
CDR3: CASSLGETQYF

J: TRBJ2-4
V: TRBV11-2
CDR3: CASSSEGAAKNIQYF

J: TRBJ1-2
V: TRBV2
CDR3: CASSEDLYFPLF

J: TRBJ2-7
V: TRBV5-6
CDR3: CASGLSGTGSYEQYF

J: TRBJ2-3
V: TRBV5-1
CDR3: CASCLAGVYTDTQYF

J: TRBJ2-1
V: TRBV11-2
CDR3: CASSSSGRAPNEQFF

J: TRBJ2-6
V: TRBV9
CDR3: CASSVEGAGANVLTF

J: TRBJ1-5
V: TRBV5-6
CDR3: CASSRAGTGDNQPQHF

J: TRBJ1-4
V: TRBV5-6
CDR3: CASRRQGANEKLFF

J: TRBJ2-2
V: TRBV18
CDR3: CASSPLPGLLDTGELFF

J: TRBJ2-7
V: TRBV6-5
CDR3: CASSYSRLGRSLEQYF

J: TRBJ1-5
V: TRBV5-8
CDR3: CASLGGSNQPQHF

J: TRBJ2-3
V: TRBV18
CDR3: CASSRLVKDTQYF

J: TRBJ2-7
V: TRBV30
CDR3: CALVGGAVGAEQYF

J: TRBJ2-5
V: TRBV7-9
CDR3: CASSLKSGRAGETQYF

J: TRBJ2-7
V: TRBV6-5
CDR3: CASRGRPSKEQYF

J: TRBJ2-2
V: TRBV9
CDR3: CASSERPGGAGELFF

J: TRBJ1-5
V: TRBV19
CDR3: CASSIGAGANQPQHF

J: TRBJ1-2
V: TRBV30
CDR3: CAWGFWDLYGYTF

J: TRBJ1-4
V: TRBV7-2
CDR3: CASSLQGLSEKLFF

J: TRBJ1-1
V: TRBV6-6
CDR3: CASSLQGRGTEAFF

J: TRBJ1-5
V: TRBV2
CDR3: CASNPESYNQPQHF

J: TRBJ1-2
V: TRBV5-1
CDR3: CASSTAGYGYTF

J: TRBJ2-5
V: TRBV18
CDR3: CASSPQQQEETQYF

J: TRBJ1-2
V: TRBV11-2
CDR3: CATSETGEGYTF

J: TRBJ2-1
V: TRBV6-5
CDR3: CASSATGLQTNEQFF

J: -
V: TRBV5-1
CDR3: CASSRRGDSSYEQYF

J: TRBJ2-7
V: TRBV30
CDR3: CAWSRATYEQYF

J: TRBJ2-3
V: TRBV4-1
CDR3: CASSRLPPTIILSDTQYF

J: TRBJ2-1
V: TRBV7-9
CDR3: CASSLSDHEQFF

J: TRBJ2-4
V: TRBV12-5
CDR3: CASGLVRLVGANIQYF

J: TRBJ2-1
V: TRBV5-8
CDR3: CASSRPGHHYNEQFF

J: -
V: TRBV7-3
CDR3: CASPAPRGVYEQYF

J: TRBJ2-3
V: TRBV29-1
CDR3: CSVTNLGTSGSIWTDTQYF

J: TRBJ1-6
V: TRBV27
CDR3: CASSPDRVSSPLHF

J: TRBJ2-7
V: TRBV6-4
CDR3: CASSPGQGSYEQYF

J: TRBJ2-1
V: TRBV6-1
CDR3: CASRGLAGWNEQFF

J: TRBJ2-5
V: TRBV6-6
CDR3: CASSPQETQYF